The 14 T cell receptor beta chains presented below share a single source sample, sequenced in a study of blood T cell repertoires in COVID-19. Profiling relied on immunoSEQ multiplex PCR, and the TCRdb table lists in-frame clones only, not all of them. The sample lists about 82,000 clones; roughly 78% were seen once. The specimen sequenced was peripheral blood. Receptors originate from a man aged 60 to 75 with COVID-19, enrolled during active disease.

A word on this clone: Within the sample, other DNA sequences also encode this same CDR3. V is TRBV7-3 and J is TRBJ2-3; 10 bases are shared with TRBD2. The length of the CDR3 is 15 residues. With 5 bases clipped from V and 3 bases from J, the junction kept 5 bases outside the gene matches. The germline V gene has CDR1 SGHTA and CDR2 FQGTGA. The CDR3 sequence: CASSRAGGSTDTQYF. The CDR3 DNA sequence: TGTGCCAGCAGCCGAGCGGGGGGGTCGACAGATACGCAGTATTTT.

The chain has TRBV7-9 and TRBJ1-1; D perhaps matches TRBD1 (5 bases). CDR3 length: 15 amino acids. The V end was cut by 5 bases, the J end by 0 bases, with 13 bases between. CDR1 and CDR2 from the germline V gene are SEHNR and FQNEAQ (reference sequence). Here the CDR3 reads CASSAEDKMNTEAFF. The CDR3 DNA reads TGTGCCAGCAGCGCAGAGGACAAGATGAACACTGAAGCTTTCTTT.

V gene TRBV4-2 combines with J gene TRBJ2-7, with 7 nucleotides matching TRBD1. The CDR3 has 14 residues. CDR1 and CDR2 from the germline V gene are LGHNA and YNFKEQ. Germline trimming cut 6 bases from V and 5 bases from J; bases unmatched to any gene: 10. The CDR3 DNA reads TGTGCCAGCAGTCTCGAGACAGGGCTCGACGAGCAGTACTTC. As protein: CASSLETGLDEQYF.

The genes are TRBV13 and TRBJ2-1; 9 nucleotides align to TRBD1. CDR1 PRHDT and CDR2 FYEKMQ come from the germline V gene (reference sequence). Trimming took 5 bases from V and 3 from J; bases not matched to a gene: 5. The CDR3 is 15 amino acids. The CDR3, as DNA: TGTGCCAGCAGCGCGGACAGGGGAGGCTACAATGAGCAGTTCTTC. It yields the protein CASSADRGGYNEQFF.

The V call is TRBV5-8, the J call TRBJ2-7, with a tentative D call TRBD1 (5 bases). This CDR3 spans 14 amino acids. The germline gives CDR1 SGHTS, CDR2 YDEGEE. Trimming took 0 bases from V and 3 from J, leaving 10 bases between them. The chain's CDR3 is CASSLEGAVYEQYF. The CDR3 region has the DNA TGTGCCAGCAGCTTGGAAGGGGCTGTCTACGAGCAGTACTTC.

The chain employs TRBV7-2 and TRBJ1-1; 8 bases map to TRBD1. With 5 bases clipped from V and 1 base from J, the junction kept 6 bases outside the gene matches. CDR1 SGHTA and CDR2 FQGNSA come from the germline V gene. The length of the CDR3 is 15 residues. CDR3 sequence (DNA): TGTGCCAGCAGCCCAGACAGGGGCAAGAACACTGAAGCTTTCTTT. Amino acid sequence: CASSPDRGKNTEAFF.

V is TRBV7-9 and J is TRBJ1-2, with 7 bases identical to TRBD1. Losses at the gene ends were 6 bases for V and 1 base for J; bases not matched to a gene: 8. The CDR3 is 15 amino acids. In germline, CDR1 is SEHNR, CDR2 FQNEAQ (reference sequence). The CDR3 sequence is CASSHGTVLNYGYTF. The CDR3 DNA follows: TGTGCCAGCAGTCACGGGACAGTTCTTAACTATGGCTACACCTTC.

This clone was seen once. This chain links TRBV4-1 with TRBJ2-6, with 8 bases identical to TRBD1. CDR1 and CDR2 from the germline V gene are MGHRA and YSYEKL. The ends lost 4 bases at V and 3 bases at J; junction bases unmatched: 5. The CDR3 has 16 amino acids. CDR3 amino acids: CASSPLGTGGANVLTF. The CDR3 DNA follows: TGCGCCAGCAGCCCGTTAGGGACAGGTGGGGCCAACGTCCTGACTTTC.

The J gene is TRBJ2-2, the V gene TRBV30, with TRBD2 matching 7 bases. The V and J ends lost 5 bases and 3 bases, in that order; junction bases with no gene match: 6. The CDR3 is made up of 14 amino acids. Germline assignment: CDR1 GTSNPN and CDR2 SVGIG (reference sequence). CDR3 loop: CAWGRESDTGELFF. The CDR3 nucleotides read TGTGCCTGGGGGCGGGAGTCCGACACCGGGGAGCTGTTTTTT.

The rearrangement uses TRBV21-1 and TRBJ2-7; TRBD2 is the table's D call and was not checked against the DNA. TRBV21-1 is a documented pseudogene. CDR3 size: 15 residues. In DNA form, the CDR3 reads TGTGCCAGCAGCAACTCAGGGACTAGCGACTACGAGCAGTACTTC. Encoded protein: CASSNSGTSDYEQYF.

Concerning this clone: A read error may produce the germline difference seen at one junction end. V gene TRBV7-3 combines with J gene TRBJ2-3; 13 bases are shared with TRBD2. CDR3 length: 19 residues. Germline V gene sequence: CDR1 SGHTA, CDR2 FQGTGA. The CDR3 region has the DNA TGTGCCAGCAGCTTGGGCCCTGTCCGGGGACTAGCGGGATTAGATAAGCAGTATTTT. The encoded protein is CASSLGPVRGLAGLDKQYF. Complete variable domain (other parts from reference TRBV7-3 and TRBJ2-3): GAGVSQTPSNKVTEKGKYVELRCDPISGHTALYWYRQSLGQGPEFLIYFQGTGAADDSGLPNDRFFAVRPEGSVSTLKIQRTERGDSAVYLCASSLGPVRGLAGLDKQYFGPGTRLTVL.

The gene calls are TRBV14 and TRBJ2-2; D ambiguous. CDR1 is SGHDN and CDR2 is FVKESK in the germline V gene. With 1 base removed from V and 4 bases from J, the gap between germline ends came to 7 bases. This CDR3 spans 14 amino acids. The CDR3: CASSQVVGTGELFF. Here the CDR3 DNA reads TGTGCCAGCAGCCAAGTTGTCGGCACCGGGGAGCTGTTTTTT.

The chain has TRBV9 and TRBJ2-1, with D possibly matching TRBD1 (5 bases). The CDR3 has 12 amino acids. V lost 0 bases to trimming and J lost 9 bases, with 7 bases between them. Germline V gene sequence: CDR1 SGDLS, CDR2 YYNGEE. The CDR3 sequence: CASSVGGAEQFF. Written as DNA, the CDR3 is TGTGCCAGCAGCGTAGGTGGGGCTGAGCAGTTCTTC.

The chain is built from TRBV6-5 and TRBJ2-7; D unclear. Looked up from germline, CDR1 is MNHEY and CDR2 is SVGAGI. V was pared by 7 bases and J by 2 bases, with 6 bases between. The CDR3 has 11 residues. CDR3 bases: TGTGCCAGCATGGAGACCTACGAGCAGTACTTC. Protein: CASMETYEQYF.